This paragraph covers one T cell receptor beta chain sequence. The antigen this receptor binds is unknown. One base away there is no much larger clone; base qualities are not given. The collaborating institutions used their own protocols to collect whole blood in K2EDTA tubes. For TCRbeta analysis, collaborators shipped samples as frozen whole blood, isolated PBMCs, or DNA extracted from either of those sample types. The CDR3 goes from the cysteine to the phenylalanine over 19 residues. Only the CDR3 portion is preserved as DNA: 57 bases, with reading frame beginning at the first base. CDR1 and CDR2 were assigned from the germline V gene (reference sequence) as LNHDA and SQIVND. Relative to germline, V is missing 1 base and J is missing 7 bases, with 16 bases of the junction outside any gene match. TCRbeta CDR3 regions were amplified from genomic DNA by means of the immunoSEQ Assay, a bias-controlled multiplex PCR. The authors processed their data as follows. The number of nucleated cells in each sample was estimated by amplification of reference gene primers within the assay. To quantify the absolute abundance of each unique TCRbeta CDR3 rearrangement, sequence reads were collapsed and filtered. For each sample, productive Simpson clonality was calculated as the square root of Simpson's diversity index over productive rearrangements. Here the immuneACCESS table is served through TCRdb, limited to in-frame sequences with V and J called. Missing clones are a known gap in these copies; in checked studies unresolved V genes cover under half, and the rest lacks a known reason. The V and J calls and clone size come from that table; D and trimming were worked out from the DNA. In this sample the table shows 180,000 or so clones, approximately 85% of which occur a single time. The ten most abundant clones make up 6.5% to 9% of the sample.

These data come from a study of blood T cell repertoires in COVID-19 (dated by TCRdb to about 2020). With regard to the full study: Samples covering the acute and convalescent phases of COVID-19 were provided by collaborators in the United States, Italy and Spain. The material from the prospective study consisted of cDNA or gDNA derived from T cells, B-cell-depleted T cells, or PBMCs. Deeply sampled blood TCRbeta repertoires from subjects exposed to, actively infected with, or recovered from COVID-19 were included in the dataset. The repertoires were made available in a free public database intended to serve as a resource for research on the immune response to SARS-CoV-2. The samples were drawn from two sources: the first 160 participants of the ongoing ImmuneRACE study, and 1,000 to 1,500 subjects contributed by 6 global collaborators. Nearly every sample came with metadata listing a de-identified subject ID, COVID-19 status, age in years and sex. Where available, HLA class I and class II types were taken from metadata supplied by the sample provider and were not determined by assay-based typing. Here is what the overall study found, with its caveats: Clinical and demographic metadata were provided uncurated, with the amount varying by source and participant.

The sequenced sample consisted of peripheral blood. This receptor was identified in a woman aged 55-70 years with acute or convalescent COVID-19. The chain was built from TRBV19 and TRBJ2-1, with 10 bases aligning to TRBD2. The base sequence is TGTGCCAGTAGTATAGCAGTTCTAGCGGGAGTACAGATTGGGAATGAGCAGTTCTTC. Its coded protein is CASSIAVLAGVQIGNEQFF.